A single sample gave rise to the 16 T cell receptor beta chains below, sequenced in a study of T cell responses to AZD1222 COVID-19 vaccine. The method was immunoSEQ multiplex PCR; TCRdb's version includes in-frame clones alone and lacks a portion of them. The data contain some 140,000 clones, approximately 90% of them singletons. Source: peripheral blood, taken on day 0 of AZD1222 vaccination. These receptors were obtained from an adult in good health.

This chain links TRBV12-3 or TRBV12-4 with TRBJ1-1; D may be TRBD1 (5 bases). V lost 4 bases and J lost 4, with 10 bases in between. This CDR3 region has 13 residues. CDR3 loop: CASSWGRLTEAFF. The DNA of the CDR3 is TGTGCCAGCAGTTGGGGGAGACTCACTGAAGCTTTCTTT.

J is TRBJ1-2 and V is TRBV7-2; 7 bases line up with TRBD1. CDR3 length equals 13 residues. J lost 7 bases, V lost 5 bases, and 7 bases had no gene match. CDR1 is SGHTA and CDR2 is FQGNSA in the germline V gene. CDR3 protein: CASSQGGAGGYTF. CDR3 nucleotide sequence: TGTGCCAGCAGCCAGGGGGGGGCAGGTGGCTACACCTTC.

The chain recombines TRBV9 with TRBJ1-6; weak D call: TRBD1 (5 bases). Germline CDR1 reads SGDLS; CDR2 reads YYNGEE. The CDR3 runs 15 residues. The V end lost 0 bases, the J end lost 11 bases, and 15 bases lay between the germline ends. The CDR3 nucleotides read TGTGCCAGCAGCGTAGATCAGGGTGCAAGGCCACCCCTCCACTTT. It is translated as CASSVDQGARPPLHF.

The gene calls are TRBV20-1 and TRBJ2-5; no clear D gene. Trimming shortened V by 2 bases and J by 2 bases, and 3 bases separated the two germline ends. Germline-derived CDR1 and CDR2 are DFQATT and SNEGSKA (reference sequence). The CDR3 totals 11 residues. The CDR3, as DNA: TGCAGTGCTAGAAAACAAGAGACCCAGTACTTC. The encoded protein is CSARKQETQYF.

This clone was picked up a small number of times. This sequence joins TRBV6-5 and TRBJ2-3; D is perhaps TRBD2 (6 bases). The germline gives CDR1 MNHEY, CDR2 SVGAGI. CDR3 size: 15 residues. Trimming cost V 8 bases and J 0 bases, with 15 bases left between them. The chain's CDR3 is CASRPLATSTDTQYF. As DNA, the CDR3 is TGTGCCAGCCGCCCTCTAGCGACTAGCACAGATACGCAGTATTTT.

The chain is built from TRBV27 and TRBJ2-1; D not certain. Trimming stripped 9 bases from V and 0 bases from J, with 9 bases between. This CDR3 has 13 residues. Germline values: CDR1 MNHEY, CDR2 SMNVEV (reference sequence). CDR3: CASGVGSYNEQFF. Here the CDR3 DNA reads TGTGCCAGTGGGGTCGGCTCCTACAATGAGCAGTTCTTC.

The chain recombines TRBV19 with TRBJ1-4; 7 bases are a match to TRBD1. Germline CDR1 LNHDA, CDR2 SQIVND (reference sequence). The trim removed 5 bases at V and 8 bases at J, leaving 11 bases unmatched. The CDR3 spans 15 residues. The CDR3 loop is CASSPRQGTREKLFF. CDR3 sequence (DNA): TGTGCCAGTAGTCCCCGACAGGGTACGCGGGAAAAACTGTTTTTT. Variable domain in full (rest from reference TRBV19 and TRBJ1-4): DGGITQSPKYLFRKEGQNVTLSCEQNLNHDAMYWYRQDPGQGLRLIYYSQIVNDFQKGDIAEGYSVSREKKESFPLTVTSAQKNPTAFYLCASSPRQGTREKLFFGSGTQLSVL.

The chain couples TRBV5-4 to TRBJ2-1; TRBD2 agrees at 13 bases. V was clipped by 3 bases and J by 5 bases; unmatched bases: 2. Germline CDR1 is SGHNT and CDR2 is YYREEE (reference sequence). The CDR3 runs 15 residues. The CDR3 sequence is CASSWTSGGHNEQFF. As DNA, the CDR3 is TGTGCCAGCAGCTGGACTAGCGGGGGACACAATGAGCAGTTCTTC.

The rearrangement uses TRBV7-2 and TRBJ2-1; 8 nucleotides align to TRBD2. The CDR3 spans 15 residues. The germline V gene encodes CDR1 SGHTA and CDR2 FQGNSA. Unmatched junction bases numbered 11, after V lost 4 bases and J lost 9 bases. CDR3 DNA: TGTGCCAGCAGCTACCGGGGGGGAGGGAGTAGTGAGCAGTTCTTC. Protein: CASSYRGGGSSEQFF.

The chain employs TRBV6-4 and TRBJ2-3; 9 bases are a match to TRBD1. The CDR3 runs to 14 residues. The V segment lost 2 bases and the J segment 6 bases; nucleotides outside the gene matches: 3. CDR1 MRHNA and CDR2 SNTAGT come from the germline V gene. The CDR3 DNA sequence: TGTGCCAGCAGTGACGGAACAGGGGGCGATACGCAGTATTTT. Protein product: CASSDGTGGDTQYF.

V is TRBV5-1 and J is TRBJ1-1; TRBD1 aligns across 10 bases. Germline-derived CDR1 and CDR2 are SGHRS and YFSETQ. The length of the CDR3 is 15 residues. Losses at the gene ends were 0 bases for V and 3 bases for J; bases not matched to a gene: 2. The CDR3 sequence: CASSLVDRGHTEAFF. CDR3 bases: TGCGCCAGCAGCTTGGTTGACAGGGGGCACACTGAAGCTTTCTTT.

The V and J genes are TRBV7-9 and TRBJ1-3; 7 nucleotides match TRBD1. J lost 0 bases, V lost 3 bases, and 2 bases had no gene match. This CDR3 is 15 amino acids long. Germline V CDR1 and CDR2: SEHNR, FQNEAQ (reference sequence). CDR3 nucleotides: TGTGCCAGCAGCTTCCGGACAGGCTCTGGAAACACCATATATTTT. This codes for CASSFRTGSGNTIYF.

The J gene is TRBJ1-1, the V gene TRBV7-2; tentative D call: TRBD1 (5 bases). CDR1 and CDR2 from the germline V gene are SGHTA and FQGNSA. Deletions cut 5 bases from V and 2 bases from J, with 9 bases between. The CDR3 extends over 13 amino acids. This CDR3 is CASSADRNTEAFF. CDR3 in DNA: TGTGCCAGCAGCGCCGACAGAAACACTGAAGCTTTCTTT.

The rearrangement uses TRBV27 and TRBJ1-2; unclear D gene. Trimming took 0 bases from V and 5 from J, leaving 7 bases between them. This CDR3 spans 13 amino acids. The germline gives CDR1 MNHEY, CDR2 SMNVEV (reference sequence). CDR3 in DNA: TGTGCCAGCAGTTTATCGGACGGATATGGCTACACCTTC. This encodes CASSLSDGYGYTF.

J is TRBJ1-5 and V is TRBV15; a possible D gene is TRBD1 (5 bases). Looked up from germline, CDR1 is LNHNV and CDR2 is YYDKDF (reference sequence). The CDR3 extends over 14 amino acids. With 9 bases removed from V and 3 bases from J, the gap between germline ends came to 15 bases. The CDR3 here is CATSIDSSNQPQHF. The CDR3 bases are TGTGCCACTTCAATCGACAGCTCCAATCAGCCCCAGCATTTT.

The chain carries TRBV30 and TRBJ2-7, with 10 positions matching TRBD1. Germline V gives CDR1 GTSNPN, CDR2 SVGIG (reference sequence). The V gene end was trimmed by 3 bases and the J gene end by 2 bases; junction bases not matched to a gene: 22. This CDR3 comprises 20 residues. In DNA, the CDR3 is TGTGCCTGGAGGGGGGGACAGGGGCCCGGCGACTATTGGCCCCCCTACGAGCAGTACTTC. Its protein is CAWRGGQGPGDYWPPYEQYF.